These 10 T cell receptor beta chains were all obtained from the same sample, sequenced in a study of T cells in Graves' hyperthyroidism and ophthalmopathy (dated by TCRdb to the late 2010s). Library preparation used multiplex PCR. TCRdb names Illumina HiSeq 2000 as the instrument used. TCR beta CDR3 regions were amplified from RNA transcripts. The TCR CDR3 was subjected to a first round of RT-PCR using the HTBI primer set and the Qiagen OneStep RT-PCR kit. Using fastp trimming at Q25 and MiXCR clonotype assembly, TCRdb reanalyzed the public sequencing data and kept in-frame beta chains. Each entry merges the rows of one CDR3 protein and shows their most common DNA and genes. Recorded for this sample are 250,000 or so distinct CDR3 sequences; 15% of them occurred a single time. The ten largest account for over 30% of the sample. What was sequenced was blood. These receptors were obtained from a woman aged 45-59 years with Graves' hyperthyroidism that later progressed to Graves' ophthalmopathy.

This clonotype was seen many times. The chain has TRBV30 and TRBJ2-2, with D uncertain. Germline CDR1 is GTSNPN and CDR2 is SVGIG (reference sequence). CDR3 length: 13 amino acids. Trimming took 1 base from V and 1 from J, leaving 4 bases between them. In nucleotides, the CDR3 is TGTGCCTGGAGTGGTTGGAACACCGGGGAGCTGTTTTTT. This sequence encodes CAWSGWNTGELFF.

In its sample, this clonotype was seen a few times. The CDR3: CASSEVHGANVLTF. CDR3 in DNA: TGTGCCAGCAGCGAGGTGCATGGGGCCAACGTCCTGACTTTC. The J gene is TRBJ2-6, the V gene TRBV9, with D unresolved. Germline lookup yields CDR1 SGDLS and CDR2 YYNGEE. This CDR3 contains 14 residues. Between the trimmed V and J ends, which lost 3 bases and 3 bases, there was a span of 7 bases.

This clonotype showed up many times. The rearrangement joins TRBV7-6 to TRBJ2-5, with D perhaps matching TRBD1 (5 bases). Germline-derived CDR1 and CDR2 are SGHVS and FNYEAQ. V lost 2 bases, J lost 4 bases, and 11 bases lay in between. CDR3 size: 14 residues. CDR3 protein: CASSLIRGVETQYF. In DNA, the CDR3 is TGTGCCAGCAGCTTAATTAGGGGTGTAGAGACCCAGTACTTC. The whole variable domain, remainder taken from reference TRBV7-6 and TRBJ2-5, is GAGVSQSPRYKVTKRGQDVALRCDPISGHVSLYWYRQALGQGPEFLTYFNYEAQQDKSGLPNDRFSAERPEGSISTLTIQRTEQRDSAMYRCASSLIRGVETQYFGPGTRLLVL.

There are many counts of this clonotype. The chain links TRBV12-3 or TRBV12-4 to TRBJ2-7; D unclear. CDR3 size: 12 residues. Trimming pared 2 bases from V and 5 bases from J, leaving 7 bases between. The chain's CDR3 is CASSLLDHEQYF. The CDR3, as DNA: TGTGCCAGCAGTTTACTGGACCACGAGCAGTACTTC.

In this sample, this clonotype turned up many times. This chain connects TRBV18 to TRBJ2-7, with 8 bases aligning to TRBD1. V shed 4 bases, J shed 6 bases, and the junction held 8 bases outside the gene matches. The germline V gene encodes CDR1 KGHSH and CDR2 LQKENI. CDR3 length: 14 amino acids. CDR3: CASSQTGVEGEQYF. CDR3 bases: TGTGCCAGCTCACAGACAGGGGTGGAGGGCGAGCAGTACTTC.

In this sample, this clonotype turned up many times. The rearrangement links TRBV12-3 or TRBV12-4 to TRBJ2-5, with 8 nucleotides matching TRBD1. This CDR3 is 13 amino acids long. Unmatched junction bases numbered 6, after V lost 7 bases and J lost 5 bases. CDR3 nucleotide sequence: TGTGCCAGCAAGGCAGGGGGCTTTGAGACCCAGTACTTC. Translated, it gives CASKAGGFETQYF.

This clonotype was recorded a few times. This chain joins TRBV28 and TRBJ1-3; no reliable D call. V was pared by 0 bases and J by 4 bases, with 4 bases between. The CDR3 length is 13 residues. The V gene's germline CDR1 is MDHEN and CDR2 SYDVKM. For the CDR3, the DNA is TGTGCCAGCAGTTTATGGATCGGAAACACCATATATTTT. Protein product: CASSLWIGNTIYF.

The chain couples TRBV4-2 to TRBJ2-2, with 12 bases that match TRBD2. This CDR3 is 21 amino acids long. Unmatched junction bases numbered 14, after V lost 3 bases and J lost 0 bases. Germline V CDR1 and CDR2: LGHNA, YNFKEQ. CDR3 protein: CASSHLGRGLAGGPNTGELFF. In nucleotides, the CDR3 is TGTGCCAGCAGCCACCTCGGGAGGGGTCTAGCGGGAGGGCCGAACACCGGGGAGCTGTTTTTT.

This clonotype appeared many times. The chain carries TRBV15 and TRBJ1-1; D might be TRBD1 (5 bases). Germline V gene data show CDR1 as LNHNV and CDR2 as YYDKDF (reference sequence). V lost 5 bases to trimming and J lost 0 bases, with 7 bases between them. CDR3 length: 13 residues. The CDR3 region is CATSLGVNTEAFF. CDR3 coding DNA: TGTGCCACCAGCCTGGGGGTGAACACTGAAGCTTTCTTT.

This clonotype showed up just a few times. The chain combines TRBV20-1 with TRBJ2-2, with D possibly TRBD1 on 6 matching bases. This CDR3 is built from 14 residues. Trimming pared 6 bases from V and 3 bases from J, leaving 14 bases between. Germline-derived CDR1 and CDR2 are DFQATT and SNEGSKA (reference sequence). The chain's CDR3 is CSASVGADTGELFF. CDR3 nucleotide sequence: TGCAGTGCGTCTGTGGGGGCAGACACCGGGGAGCTGTTTTTT.